The 20 T cell receptor beta chains reported below all come from one sample, sequenced in a study of T-cell reconstitution after alpha-beta-depleted transplantation in children. Unique molecular identifiers were used in preparing the TCRbeta library. TCRdb ran MiXCR on the PCR reads and lists one entry per CDR3 protein. The sample contains about 150,000 distinct CDR3 sequences, 8% to 10% of which appear only once. Sample: PBMCs, mostly from graft donor cells, taken 180 days after TCRalphabeta/CD19-depleted stem cell transplant. Every receptor here comes from a female patient aged 2-9 years who had a stem cell transplant for congenital amegakaryocytic thrombocytopenia, so the T cells may come from the graft donor.

At least ten counts were recorded for this clonotype. V is TRBV7-9 and J is TRBJ2-7, with D perhaps matching TRBD1 (5 bases). CDR3 length: 14 amino acids. The ends were cut back, 4 bases at V and 1 base at J, with 11 bases in the middle. CDR1 and CDR2 from the germline V gene are SEHNR and FQNEAQ (reference sequence). The chain's CDR3 is CASSSGAGSYEQYF. The CDR3 region has the DNA TGTGCCAGCAGCTCTGGGGCAGGGTCCTACGAGCAGTACTTC.

At least ten counts were recorded for this clonotype. The genes are TRBV7-2 and TRBJ1-1, with D perhaps TRBD1 (5 bases). The CDR3 loop spans 16 amino acids. V lost 5 bases, J lost 3 bases, and 19 bases lay in between. The germline gives CDR1 SGHTA, CDR2 FQGNSA. The CDR3 protein is CASSARDSKAHTEAFF. In nucleotides, the CDR3 is TGTGCCAGCAGCGCCCGGGACTCAAAAGCCCACACTGAAGCTTTCTTT.

This clonotype was counted a few times. The rearrangement links TRBV5-6 to TRBJ1-1, with D maybe TRBD1 (6 bases). The V gene lost 1 base and the J gene lost 8 bases, with 15 bases spanning the gap. The germline V gene encodes CDR1 SGHDT and CDR2 YYEEEE. This CDR3 spans 14 amino acids. The CDR3 nucleotides are TGTGCCAGCAGCTTGTTGCAGGGGCATTGGGAAGCTTTCTTT. Residues: CASSLLQGHWEAFF.

This clonotype was detected only a few times. The rearrangement links TRBV12-3 or TRBV12-4 to TRBJ2-1, with a weak D call TRBD1 (5 bases). V lost 8 bases to trimming and J lost 5 bases, with 16 bases between them. CDR3 length equals 14 residues. The CDR3 here is CASVLSGPNNEQFF. The CDR3 nucleotides are TGTGCCAGCGTTTTATCAGGGCCAAACAATGAGCAGTTCTTC.

This clonotype was seen ten or more times. This chain links TRBV5-1 with TRBJ2-5, with 8 bases aligning to TRBD1. The length of the CDR3 is 17 residues. Germline values: CDR1 SGHRS, CDR2 YFSETQ. The V segment lost 4 bases and the J segment 1 base; nucleotides outside the gene matches: 12. The CDR3 region has the DNA TGCGCCAGCAGCCCTCCGGGGCCAGGGGGCTCCCAAGAGACCCAGTACTTC. This encodes CASSPPGPGGSQETQYF.

The table lists this clonotype with a few counts. The rearrangement links TRBV5-1 to TRBJ2-2; D ambiguous. This CDR3 contains 14 residues. Germline V lookup: CDR1 SGHRS, CDR2 YFSETQ. V lost 2 bases and J lost 4, with 9 bases in between. The CDR3 bases are TGCGCCAGCAGCTTTGGTCACCGCACCGGGGAGCTGTTTTTT. This gives the protein CASSFGHRTGELFF.

This clonotype was observed many times. The rearrangement links TRBV5-1 to TRBJ2-5; D unresolved. CDR1 and CDR2 (germline): SGHRS, YFSETQ. Between the trimmed V and J ends, which lost 1 base and 5 bases, there was a span of 9 bases. The CDR3 extends over 13 amino acids. This CDR3 is CASSLSYWETQYF. DNA of the CDR3: TGCGCCAGCAGCTTGTCCTACTGGGAGACCCAGTACTTC.

This clonotype appeared many times. The chain links TRBV12-3 or TRBV12-4 to TRBJ2-1; 8 bases line up with TRBD2. V lost 6 bases and J lost 6; bases outside the gene matches: 7. This CDR3 has 14 amino acids. For the CDR3, the DNA is TGTGCCAGCAGCTGGAGCGCGGGGGGCAATGAGCAGTTCTTC. Its protein is CASSWSAGGNEQFF.

This sequence joins TRBV5-1 and TRBJ2-1; 8 bases are a match to TRBD1. The V and J ends lost 0 bases and 6 bases, in that order; junction bases with no gene match: 5. This CDR3 comprises 15 residues. Germline assignment: CDR1 SGHRS and CDR2 YFSETQ. The CDR3 region has the DNA TGCGCCAGCAGCTTGGGACAGGGGTACTTCAATGAGCAGTTCTTC. It codes for CASSLGQGYFNEQFF.

This clonotype was counted ten times or more. The gene calls are TRBV5-1 and TRBJ2-5; 9 bases line up with TRBD1. The CDR3 has 16 amino acids. CDR1 and CDR2 (germline): SGHRS, YFSETQ. V dropped 0 bases and J dropped 4; count of bases not matched to a gene: 7. This chain's CDR3 is CASSLAGDRVAETQYF. CDR3 in DNA: TGCGCCAGCAGCTTGGCTGGGGACAGGGTGGCAGAGACCCAGTACTTC.

This rearrangement joins TRBV5-1 to TRBJ2-3; a weak D match, TRBD2 (5 bases). Germline-derived CDR1 and CDR2 are SGHRS and YFSETQ. The CDR3 sequence is 14 residues long. Trimming pared 4 bases from V and 3 bases from J, leaving 12 bases between. The DNA for the CDR3 is TGCGCCAGCAGCCTTCAACTAGGGACAGATACGCAGTATTTT. Translation: CASSLQLGTDTQYF. The whole variable domain, remainder taken from reference TRBV5-1 and TRBJ2-3, is KAGVTQTPRYLIKTRGQQVTLSCSPISGHRSVSWYQQTPGQGLQFLFEYFSETQRNKGNFPGRFSGRQFSNSRSEMNVSTLELGDSALYLCASSLQLGTDTQYFGPGTRLTVL.

The chain is built from TRBV5-1 and TRBJ2-1; D possibly corresponds to TRBD1 (6 bases). Trimming removed 0 bases from V and 8 bases from J, with 18 bases in between. Germline CDR1 SGHRS, CDR2 YFSETQ. The CDR3 has 16 residues. The CDR3 loop reads CASSLGDGQKVHEQFF. CDR3 DNA: TGCGCCAGCAGCTTGGGTGACGGACAGAAGGTCCATGAGCAGTTCTTC.

This clonotype was counted ten times or more. The chain couples TRBV27 to TRBJ1-1; D ambiguous. The CDR3 loop spans 15 amino acids. Germline CDR1 reads MNHEY; CDR2 reads SMNVEV (reference sequence). Between the trimmed V and J ends, which lost 3 bases and 1 base, there was a span of 12 bases. In nucleotides, the CDR3 is TGTGCCAGCAGTTTTTCTCGACTGCCGAACACTGAAGCTTTCTTT. Translation gives CASSFSRLPNTEAFF.

This clonotype was seen ten or more times. The rearrangement uses TRBV20-1 and TRBJ2-7, with D tentatively TRBD1 (6 bases). The CDR3 is 13 residues long. From germline, CDR1 is DFQATT and CDR2 SNEGSKA (reference sequence). The ends were cut back, 6 bases at V and 4 bases at J, with 16 bases in the middle. CDR3 nucleotides: TGCAGTGCCTCACGACCCAGGGGTTACGAGCAGTACTTC. Encoded protein: CSASRPRGYEQYF.

This chain joins TRBV7-3 and TRBJ2-1; 7 bases are shared with TRBD1. The CDR3 sequence is 14 residues long. Germline V gene data show CDR1 as SGHTA and CDR2 as FQGTGA. The ends lost 5 bases at V and 4 bases at J; junction bases unmatched: 5. The CDR3 bases are TGTGCCAGCAGCCCTCGGGACAGATACAATGAGCAGTTCTTC. It encodes CASSPRDRYNEQFF.

This clonotype has ten or more counts. V usage is TRBV5-1 and J usage is TRBJ2-3; 7 bases are a match to TRBD1. CDR3 length: 14 amino acids. Germline V gene lookup returns CDR1 SGHRS and CDR2 YFSETQ. The V and J ends lost 0 bases and 10 bases, in that order; junction bases with no gene match: 8. The CDR3 is CASSLGTGRYAQYF. CDR3 sequence (DNA): TGCGCCAGCAGCTTGGGGACAGGTAGATACGCGCAGTATTTT. The complete variable domain, with remaining parts taken from reference TRBV5-1 and TRBJ2-3, reads KAGVTQTPRYLIKTRGQQVTLSCSPISGHRSVSWYQQTPGQGLQFLFEYFSETQRNKGNFPGRFSGRQFSNSRSEMNVSTLELGDSALYLCASSLGTGRYAQYFGPGTRLTVL.

V is TRBV5-1 and J is TRBJ2-3, with TRBD2 identical over 11 bases. V shed 6 bases, J shed 2 bases, and the junction held 23 bases outside the gene matches. This CDR3 comprises 21 residues. The germline V gene has CDR1 SGHRS and CDR2 YFSETQ. This CDR3 is CASKSTSGIGLSRKVTDTQYF. The CDR3 nucleotides read TGCGCCAGCAAGTCGACTAGCGGGATTGGCCTGAGTAGGAAGGTCACAGATACGCAGTATTTT. The full variable domain, rest sourced from reference TRBV5-1 and TRBJ2-3, is KAGVTQTPRYLIKTRGQQVTLSCSPISGHRSVSWYQQTPGQGLQFLFEYFSETQRNKGNFPGRFSGRQFSNSRSEMNVSTLELGDSALYLCASKSTSGIGLSRKVTDTQYFGPGTRLTVL.

This clonotype was detected ten times or more. The chain links TRBV12-3 or TRBV12-4 to TRBJ1-1; D is unresolved. This CDR3 spans 16 amino acids. The V and J ends lost 3 bases and 4 bases respectively, with 18 bases between them. In DNA form, the CDR3 reads TGTGCCAGCAGTTTCGGGCCCGGGTATAACCCCACTGAAGCTTTCTTT. Translating it yields CASSFGPGYNPTEAFF.

This clonotype was seen repeatedly, ten times or more. This chain uses TRBV28 with TRBJ2-5, with a tentative D call TRBD1 (5 bases). The CDR3 contains 16 residues. Trimming took off 5 bases at V and 5 bases at J, with 21 bases between the two ends. Germline CDR1 reads MDHEN; CDR2 reads SYDVKM. CDR3 amino acids: CASSDATGPSRETQYF. CDR3 sequence (DNA): TGTGCCAGCAGTGACGCAACAGGACCGTCCCGGGAGACCCAGTACTTC.

The chain carries TRBV12-3 or TRBV12-4 and TRBJ2-7; perhaps TRBD2 as D (5 bases). This CDR3 comprises 15 residues. V lost 2 bases, J lost 2 bases, and 13 bases lay in between. The CDR3 protein is CASSLSASRTYEQYF. CDR3 DNA sequence: TGTGCCAGCAGTTTATCGGCTAGCCGGACCTACGAGCAGTACTTC.